These T cell receptor beta chains were read from a single sample in a study of blood T cell repertoires in COVID-19. TCRdb's copy holds only in-frame clones and misses some; the assay was immunoSEQ multiplex PCR. The sample has roughly 150,000 clones, around 80% seen once. The sequenced material came from PBMCs or T cells enriched from blood (not recorded which). The receptors derive from a woman between 65 and 79 years old in a cohort exposed to, infected with or recovered from COVID-19 (not recorded which). CDR3s include the opening cysteine and the closing phenylalanine or tryptophan. D genes are given only for firm matches. Size values are once, few and many counts, or a class for expanded clones, and some rows have none.

TRBV27	NA	TRBD2	TRBJ2-2	TGTGCCAGCACCCCCTGGGCGGGAGGGAGCACCGGGGAGCTGTTTTTT	CASTPWAGGSTGELFF
TRBV7-2	NA	TRBD2	TRBJ2-1	TGTGCCAGCAGCTTATTCGGGAGGGAGCAGTTCTTC	CASSLFGREQFF
TRBV4-2	NA	TRBD1	TRBJ1-2	TGTGCCAGCAGCCAAGAGAGGACAGGGGTAAACTATGGCTACACCTTC	CASSQERTGVNYGYTF
TRBV7-2	NA	NA	TRBJ2-5	TGTGCCAGCAGCCCTAGACTAGTTTCAGAGACCCAGTACTTC	CASSPRLVSETQYF
TRBV6-5	NA	NA	TRBJ1-6	TGTGCCAGCAGTTGGGCCCGCTCCTATAATTCACCCCTCCACTTT	CASSWARSYNSPLHF
TRBV11-2	NA	TRBD2	TRBJ2-7	TGTGCCAGCAGCCCCCCCGGGACTAGCTCCTACGAGCAGTACTTC	CASSPPGTSSYEQYF
TRBV28	NA	NA	TRBJ1-4	TGTGCCAGCAGACCGGACAGCTTTAATGAAAAACTGTTTTTT	CASRPDSFNEKLFF
TRBV7-2	NA	NA	TRBJ1-2	TGTGCCAGCAGCTTAGGAGCAGGTCTTTATGGCTACACCTTC	CASSLGAGLYGYTF
TRBV19	NA	TRBD1	TRBJ1-2	TGTGCCAGTAGTATGGGACAGTTCTATGGCTACACCTTC	CASSMGQFYGYTF
TRBV5-1	NA	NA	TRBJ1-2	TGCGCCAGCAGCTTACCCCCTCCCGGAGTTAGAAGAGCGATGGACTATGGCTACACCTTC	CASSLPPPGVRRAMDYGYTF
TRBV10-2	NA	NA	TRBJ1-3	TGCGCCAGCAGGGGATCCGGAGGCTCTGGAAACACCATATATTTT	CASRGSGGSGNTIYF
TRBV5-1	NA	TRBD2	TRBJ2-5	TGCGCCAGCAGCGTCGGGAGGACACAAGAGACCCAGTACTTC	CASSVGRTQETQYF
TRBV15	NA	TRBD2	TRBJ2-7	TGTGCCACCAGCAGAGCGGCTAGCGGGGCATCCGGCCACGAGCAGTACTTC	CATSRAASGASGHEQYF
TRBV5-1	NA	TRBD2	TRBJ2-1	TGCGCCAGCAGCCTCGAACTAGCGGGAGGGGGTAATGAGCAGTTCTTC	CASSLELAGGGNEQFF
TRBV7-9	NA	TRBD2	TRBJ2-7	TGTGCCAGCAGCCCGGGAGGGTCCTACGAGCAGTACTTC	CASSPGGSYEQYF
TRBV19	NA	NA	TRBJ2-1	TGTGCCAGTAGTGGGCAGGGGCGCAAGTACAATGAGCAGTTCTTC	CASSGQGRKYNEQFF
TRBV11-3	NA	NA	TRBJ1-2	TGTGCCAGCAGCGGCAACAGCTATGGCTACACCTTC	CASSGNSYGYTF
TRBV27	NA	TRBD2	TRBJ2-1	TGTGCCAGCAGTTCTCTAGCGGGAGGGAAAAATGAGCAGTTCTTC	CASSSLAGGKNEQFF
TRBV11-2	NA	NA	TRBJ1-3	TGTGCCAGCAGCTTCTCTACCCTTGGAAACACCATATATTTT	CASSFSTLGNTIYF
TRBV9	many	NA	TRBJ2-7	TGTGCCAGCAGCCCCTTAGCGACCACCTACGAGCAGTACTTC	CASSPLATTYEQYF
TRBV9	few	TRBD1	TRBJ1-2	TGTGCCAGCAGCGTACAGGGGGCTTTGGGTGGCTACACCTTC	CASSVQGALGGYTF
TRBV7-9	NA	NA	TRBJ2-7	TGTGCCAGCAGCACCCACCGGGGCGAGCAGTACTTC	CASSTHRGEQYF
TRBV4-1	NA	TRBD2	TRBJ2-1	TGCGCCAGCAGCCTAGGGACTAGCGGGAGTAGGGATGAGCAGTTCTTC	CASSLGTSGSRDEQFF
TRBV11-2	NA	TRBD2	TRBJ2-1	TGTGCCAGCAGCTTTCTATTAGCGGGAGGCAATGAGCAGTTCTTC	CASSFLLAGGNEQFF
TRBV18	NA	NA	TRBJ2-5	TGTGCCAGCTCACCACCGCCAGGGTCAGGGACCCAGTACTTC	CASSPPPGSGTQYF
TRBV11-2	once	NA	TRBJ2-1	TGTGCCAGCAGGCGAGAGAGCTCCTACAATGAGCAGTTCTTC	CASRRESSYNEQFF
TRBV14	NA	TRBD1	TRBJ2-4	TGTGCCAGTATGGGACAGGGTGACATTCAGTACTTC	CASMGQGDIQYF
TRBV28	few	TRBD1	TRBJ1-4	TGTGCCAGCAGTTCCATTCGACAGGGCTCAACTAATGAAAAACTGTTTTTT	CASSSIRQGSTNEKLFF
TRBV11-2	NA	TRBD1	TRBJ2-7	TGTGCCAGCAGCTTAGGCCTGGACAGGGGGAACGAGCAGTACTTC	CASSLGLDRGNEQYF
TRBV7-2	NA	NA	TRBJ2-3	TGTGCCAGCAGCCGGAGACCAGATACGCAGTATTTT	CASSRRPDTQYF
TRBV18	NA	NA	TRBJ2-3	TGTGCCAGCTCACCAACGCGGGGTTTGGTTGGGGCAGATACGCAGTATTTT	CASSPTRGLVGADTQYF
TRBV3-1/TRBV3-2	NA	NA	TRBJ2-5	TGTGCCAGCAGCCAAGAGACTGGTCACGCAGAGACCCAGTACTTC	CASSQETGHAETQYF
TRBV5-8	NA	NA	TRBJ1-4	TGTGCCAGCAGCTTTTGGGGGCGAGAGGGTGAAAAACTGTTTTTT	CASSFWGREGEKLFF
TRBV28	NA	TRBD1	TRBJ2-5	TGTGCCAGCAGTTTCTTGGCCGGGACAGGGGAAGAGACCCAGTACTTC	CASSFLAGTGEETQYF
TRBV24-1	NA	NA	TRBJ2-5	TGTGCCACCAGTAACATAGAGACCCAGTACTTC	CATSNIETQYF
TRBV18	NA	TRBD1	TRBJ1-4	TGTGCCAGCTCAGAGGACAGGGATTCAACTAATGAAAAACTGTTTTTT	CASSEDRDSTNEKLFF
TRBV14	NA	TRBD1	TRBJ2-6	TGTGCCAGCAGCCCAGAGGACAGGGCCTATGGGGCCAACGTCCTGACTTTC	CASSPEDRAYGANVLTF
TRBV27	many	NA	TRBJ1-6	TGTGCCAGCAGTTTAGCAGGTTCACCCCTCCACTTT	CASSLAGSPLHF
TRBV18	NA	NA	TRBJ1-6	TGTGCCAGCTCGCCCGGACAGTCTGATTATTCACCCCTCCACTTT	CASSPGQSDYSPLHF
TRBV11-1	NA	NA	TRBJ2-2	TGTGCCAGCAGCTTACCGCAGGATAGCGGGGAGCTGTTTTTT	CASSLPQDSGELFF
TRBV18	NA	TRBD1	TRBJ2-7	TGTGCCAGCTCACCACCCGGACAGGGGGGCGAGCAGTACTTC	CASSPPGQGGEQYF
TRBV28	once	TRBD1	TRBJ2-5	TGTGCCAGCAGCCGAACGACAGGGGTCGGGCAAGAGACCCAGTACTTC	CASSRTTGVGQETQYF
TRBV3-1/TRBV3-2	NA	TRBD2	TRBJ2-5	TGTGCCAGCAGCTGGACTAGCGGGAGTGGCCAAGAGACCCAGTACTTC	CASSWTSGSGQETQYF
TRBV9	NA	NA	TRBJ1-5	TGTGCCAGCAGCGGAGAGACCCAGGGTTTCGGCAATCAGCCCCAGCATTTT	CASSGETQGFGNQPQHF
TRBV9	NA	TRBD1	TRBJ1-3	TGTGCCAGCAGCGTGGGGGGACAGAGCTCTGGAAACACCATATATTTT	CASSVGGQSSGNTIYF
TRBV4-1	few	NA	TRBJ1-1	TGCGCCAGCAGCCTAACGGGGGGGACTGAAGCTTTCTTT	CASSLTGGTEAFF